The clone carrying this T cell receptor beta chain was counted only a few times. Antigen specificity is unknown. The data are from a study of blood T cells in healthy people across ages. Findings and caveats of the study: PBMCs left unsorted prevented a conclusive naive versus antigen-experienced comparison. TCR beta diversity tracked closely with naive T cell percentage.

The CDR3 has 18 amino acids. Per the germline V gene, CDR1 is DFQATT and CDR2 is SNEGSKA (reference sequence). The V segment lost 0 bases and the J segment 3 bases; nucleotides outside the gene matches: 9. For the second PCR, which ran for roughly 6 to 12 cycles, a sample-barcoded 5' primer and a J-beta primer mix were used. TCRdb itself ran the 5' RACE reads through MiXCR, one entry per CDR3 protein. The sample includes approximately 1.5 million distinct CDR3 sequences, roughly a third of them seen just once. The sequencing sample was made of blood. This receptor was obtained from a woman in her 30s in good health. This chain uses TRBV20-1 with TRBJ2-3; TRBD2 matches 13 bases. CDR3 in DNA: TGCAGTGCTAGAGACCGAAGTCGGACTAGCGGGAGTACAGATACGCAGTATTTT. This sequence encodes CSARDRSRTSGSTDTQYF.